The T cell receptor (beta chain) described here comes from a study of blood T cell repertoires in COVID-19. Across the whole study: From the United States, Italy and Spain came samples of acute and convalescent COVID-19.

This clone was counted a few times. The CDR3 is 15 residues long. Trimming pared 2 bases from V and 8 bases from J, leaving 16 bases between. Assay: immunoSEQ multiplex PCR; the TCRdb copy retains only in-frame clones and omits some. Of about 150,000 clones detected, over 70% appear once; the ten largest clones hold about 10%. The source material was peripheral blood. The chain combines TRBV5-3 with TRBJ1-4, with D perhaps TRBD1 (6 bases). TRBV5-3 is annotated as an ORF whose role is uncertain. This receptor was taken from a man aged 55-75 years with active or convalescent COVID-19. This CDR3 is CARSFTTGRGEKLFF. The CDR3 region has the DNA TGTGCCAGAAGCTTCACAACAGGGAGAGGAGAAAAACTGTTTTTT.